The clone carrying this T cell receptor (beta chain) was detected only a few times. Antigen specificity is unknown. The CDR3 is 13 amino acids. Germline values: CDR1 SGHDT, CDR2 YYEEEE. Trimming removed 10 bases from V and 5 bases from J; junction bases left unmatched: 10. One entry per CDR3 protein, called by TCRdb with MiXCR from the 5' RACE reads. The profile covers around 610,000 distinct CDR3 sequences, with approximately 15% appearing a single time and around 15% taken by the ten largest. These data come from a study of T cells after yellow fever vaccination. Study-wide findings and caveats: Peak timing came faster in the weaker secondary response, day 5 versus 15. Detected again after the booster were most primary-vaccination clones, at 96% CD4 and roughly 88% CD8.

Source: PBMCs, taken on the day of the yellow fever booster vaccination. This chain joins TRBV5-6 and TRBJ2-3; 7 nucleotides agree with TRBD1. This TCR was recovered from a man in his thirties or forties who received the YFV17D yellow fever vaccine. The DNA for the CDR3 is TGTGCCGGTGGGGCAGGGGGAGTAGATACGCAGTATTTT. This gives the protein CAGGAGGVDTQYF.